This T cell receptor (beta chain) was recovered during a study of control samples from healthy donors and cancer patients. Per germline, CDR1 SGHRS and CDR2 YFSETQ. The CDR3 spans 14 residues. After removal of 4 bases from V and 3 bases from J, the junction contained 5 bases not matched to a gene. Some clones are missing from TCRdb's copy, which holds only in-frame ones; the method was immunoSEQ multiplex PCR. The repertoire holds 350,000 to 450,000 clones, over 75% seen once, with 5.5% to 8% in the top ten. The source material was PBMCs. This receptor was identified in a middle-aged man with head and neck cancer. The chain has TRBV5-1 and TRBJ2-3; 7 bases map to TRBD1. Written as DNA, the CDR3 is TGCGCCAGCAGCCGGGACAGTACAACAGATACGCAGTATTTT. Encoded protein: CASSRDSTTDTQYF.